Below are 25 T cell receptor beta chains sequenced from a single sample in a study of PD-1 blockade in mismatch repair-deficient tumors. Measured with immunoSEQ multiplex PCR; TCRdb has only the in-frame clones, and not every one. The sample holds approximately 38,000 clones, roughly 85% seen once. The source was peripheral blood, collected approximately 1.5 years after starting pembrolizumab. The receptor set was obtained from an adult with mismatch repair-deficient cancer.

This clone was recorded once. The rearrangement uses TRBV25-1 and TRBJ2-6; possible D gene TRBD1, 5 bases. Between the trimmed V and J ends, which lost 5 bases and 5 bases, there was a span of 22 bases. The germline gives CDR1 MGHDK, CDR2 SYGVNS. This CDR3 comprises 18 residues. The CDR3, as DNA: TGTGCCAGCAGTTCAAATATAACTGGACAAAGTCGGGCCAACGTCCTGACTTTC. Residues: CASSSNITGQSRANVLTF.

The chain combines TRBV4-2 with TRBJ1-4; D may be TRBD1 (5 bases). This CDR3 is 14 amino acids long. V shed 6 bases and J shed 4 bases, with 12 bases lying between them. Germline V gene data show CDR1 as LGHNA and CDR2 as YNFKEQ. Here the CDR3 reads CASRGTAGNEKLFF. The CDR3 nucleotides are TGTGCCAGCAGGGGGACCGCTGGTAATGAAAAACTGTTTTTT.

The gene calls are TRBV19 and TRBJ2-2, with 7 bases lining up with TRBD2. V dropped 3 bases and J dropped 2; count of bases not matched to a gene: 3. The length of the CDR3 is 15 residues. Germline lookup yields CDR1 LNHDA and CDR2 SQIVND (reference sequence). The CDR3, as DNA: TGTGCCAGTAGTATCCAGCGGGATAACACCGGGGAGCTGTTTTTT. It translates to CASSIQRDNTGELFF.

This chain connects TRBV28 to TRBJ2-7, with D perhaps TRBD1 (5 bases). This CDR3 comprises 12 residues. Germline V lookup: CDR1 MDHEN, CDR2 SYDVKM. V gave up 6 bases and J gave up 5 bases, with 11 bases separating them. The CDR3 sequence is CASSLKGDEQYF. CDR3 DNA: TGTGCCAGCAGCCTAAAAGGGGACGAGCAGTACTTC.

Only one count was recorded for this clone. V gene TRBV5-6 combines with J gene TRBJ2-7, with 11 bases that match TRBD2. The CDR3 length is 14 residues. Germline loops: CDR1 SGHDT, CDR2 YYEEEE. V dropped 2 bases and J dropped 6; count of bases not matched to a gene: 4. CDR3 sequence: CASSLTSGSLEQYF. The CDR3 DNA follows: TGTGCCAGCAGCTTAACTAGCGGGAGCCTCGAGCAGTACTTC.

The CDR3 loop is CASSVHQTQYF. The CDR3, as DNA: TGTGCCAGTAGTGTGCATCAGACCCAGTACTTC. The rearrangement uses TRBV19 and TRBJ2-5, with D uncertain. Germline V gene data show CDR1 as LNHDA and CDR2 as SQIVND (reference sequence). The CDR3 loop spans 11 amino acids. V was pared by 5 bases and J by 6 bases, with 7 bases between.

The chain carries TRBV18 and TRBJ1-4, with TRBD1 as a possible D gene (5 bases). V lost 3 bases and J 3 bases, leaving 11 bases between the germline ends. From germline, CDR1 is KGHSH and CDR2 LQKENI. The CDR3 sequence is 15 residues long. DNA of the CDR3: TGTGCCAGCTCACCCGGCAGGGCGGCTAATGAAAAACTGTTTTTT. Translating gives CASSPGRAANEKLFF.

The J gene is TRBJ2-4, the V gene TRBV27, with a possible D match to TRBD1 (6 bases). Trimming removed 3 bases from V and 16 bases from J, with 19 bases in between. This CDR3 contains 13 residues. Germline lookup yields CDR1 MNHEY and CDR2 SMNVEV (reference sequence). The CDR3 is CASSFQKTGAFYF. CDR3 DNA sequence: TGTGCCAGCAGTTTTCAAAAGACAGGCGCCTTTTACTTC.

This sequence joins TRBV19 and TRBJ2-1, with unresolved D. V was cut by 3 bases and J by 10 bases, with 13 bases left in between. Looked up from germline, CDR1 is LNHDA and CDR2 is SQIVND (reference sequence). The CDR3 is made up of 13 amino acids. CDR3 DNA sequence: TGTGCCAGTAGTATTCGGGTCGACTTGGAGCAGTTCTTC. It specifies CASSIRVDLEQFF.

CDR3 loop: CATSRGETLQETQYF. CDR3 nucleotide sequence: TGTGCCACCAGCAGAGGTGAGACCCTTCAAGAGACCCAGTACTTC. The V and J genes are TRBV15 and TRBJ2-5; D is uncertain. Germline CDR1 LNHNV, CDR2 YYDKDF (reference sequence). The CDR3 loop spans 15 amino acids. V lost 1 base, J lost 2 bases, and 11 bases lay in between.

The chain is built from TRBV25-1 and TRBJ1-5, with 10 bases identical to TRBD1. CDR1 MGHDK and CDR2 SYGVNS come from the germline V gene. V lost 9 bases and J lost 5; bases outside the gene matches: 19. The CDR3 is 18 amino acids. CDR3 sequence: CARSPGDRGLSRYQPQHF. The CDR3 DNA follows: TGTGCCAGGTCCCCGGGGGACAGGGGACTCTCGAGATATCAGCCCCAGCATTTT.

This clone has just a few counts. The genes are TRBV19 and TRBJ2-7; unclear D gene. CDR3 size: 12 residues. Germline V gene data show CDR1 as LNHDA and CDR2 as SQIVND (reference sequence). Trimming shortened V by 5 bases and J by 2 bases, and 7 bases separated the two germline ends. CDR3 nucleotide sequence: TGTGCCAGTAGTTCACCGGCCTACGAGCAGTACTTC. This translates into CASSSPAYEQYF. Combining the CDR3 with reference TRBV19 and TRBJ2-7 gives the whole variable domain DGGITQSPKYLFRKEGQNVTLSCEQNLNHDAMYWYRQDPGQGLRLIYYSQIVNDFQKGDIAEGYSVSREKKESFPLTVTSAQKNPTAFYLCASSSPAYEQYFGPGTRLTVT.

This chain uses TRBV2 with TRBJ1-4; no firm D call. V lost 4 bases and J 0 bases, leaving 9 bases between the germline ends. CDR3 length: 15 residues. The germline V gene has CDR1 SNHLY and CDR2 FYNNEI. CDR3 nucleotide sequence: TGTGCCAGCAGTGCCTTGCTGGCAACTAATGAAAAACTGTTTTTT. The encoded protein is CASSALLATNEKLFF.

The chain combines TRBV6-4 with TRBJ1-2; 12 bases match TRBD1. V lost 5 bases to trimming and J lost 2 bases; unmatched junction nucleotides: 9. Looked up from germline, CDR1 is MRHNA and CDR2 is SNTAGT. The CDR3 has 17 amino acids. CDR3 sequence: CASSPTPGQGANYGYTF. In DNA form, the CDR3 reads TGTGCCAGCAGTCCAACGCCGGGACAGGGGGCCAACTATGGCTACACCTTC.

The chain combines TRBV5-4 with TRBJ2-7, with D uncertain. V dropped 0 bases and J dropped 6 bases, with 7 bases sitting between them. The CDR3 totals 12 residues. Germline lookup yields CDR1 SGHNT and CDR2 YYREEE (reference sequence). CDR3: CASSLEDVEQYF. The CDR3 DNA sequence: TGTGCCAGCAGCTTGGAAGACGTCGAGCAGTACTTC.

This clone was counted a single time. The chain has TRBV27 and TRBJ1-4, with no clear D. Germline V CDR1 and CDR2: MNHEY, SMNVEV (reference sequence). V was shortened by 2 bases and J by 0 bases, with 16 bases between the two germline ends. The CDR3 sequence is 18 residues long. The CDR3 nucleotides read TGTGCCAGCAGTTTAGGCCGAGGCGCTCCTGCAACTAATGAAAAACTGTTTTTT. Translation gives CASSLGRGAPATNEKLFF. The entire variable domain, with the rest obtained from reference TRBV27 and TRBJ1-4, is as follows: EAQVTQNPRYLITVTGKKLTVTCSQNMNHEYMSWYRQDPGLGLRQIYYSMNVEVTDKGDVPEGYKVSRKEKRNFPLILESPSPNQTSLYFCASSLGRGAPATNEKLFFGSGTQLSVL.

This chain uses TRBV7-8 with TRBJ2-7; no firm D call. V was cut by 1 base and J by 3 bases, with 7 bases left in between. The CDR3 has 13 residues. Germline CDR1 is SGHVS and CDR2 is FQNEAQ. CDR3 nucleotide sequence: TGTGCCAGCAGCTTAGGTCGATTCTACGAGCAGTACTTC. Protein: CASSLGRFYEQYF.

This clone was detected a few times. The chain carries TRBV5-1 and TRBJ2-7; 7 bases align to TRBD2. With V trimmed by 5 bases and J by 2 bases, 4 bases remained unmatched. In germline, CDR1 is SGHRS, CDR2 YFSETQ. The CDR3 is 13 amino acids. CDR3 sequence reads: CASRREGPYEQYF. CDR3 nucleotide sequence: TGCGCCAGCAGAAGGGAGGGCCCCTACGAGCAGTACTTC.

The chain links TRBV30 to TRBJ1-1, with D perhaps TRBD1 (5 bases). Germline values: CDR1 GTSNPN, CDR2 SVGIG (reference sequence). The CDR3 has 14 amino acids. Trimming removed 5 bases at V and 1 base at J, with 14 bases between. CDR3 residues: CAWRDGNSNTEAFF. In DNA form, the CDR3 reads TGTGCCTGGCGGGACGGAAACTCGAACACTGAAGCTTTCTTT.

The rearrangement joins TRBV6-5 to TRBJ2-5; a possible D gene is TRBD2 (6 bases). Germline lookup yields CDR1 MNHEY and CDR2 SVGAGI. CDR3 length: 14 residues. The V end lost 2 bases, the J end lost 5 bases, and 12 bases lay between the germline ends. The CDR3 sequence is CASSYGGGSETQYF. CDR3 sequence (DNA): TGTGCCAGCAGTTACGGTGGAGGGTCGGAGACCCAGTACTTC.

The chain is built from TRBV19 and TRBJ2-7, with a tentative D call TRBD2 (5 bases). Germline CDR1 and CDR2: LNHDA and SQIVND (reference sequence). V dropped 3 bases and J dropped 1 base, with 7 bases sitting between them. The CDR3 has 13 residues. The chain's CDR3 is CASSMGVSYEQYF. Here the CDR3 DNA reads TGTGCCAGTAGTATGGGAGTTTCCTACGAGCAGTACTTC. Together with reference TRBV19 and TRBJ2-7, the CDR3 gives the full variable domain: DGGITQSPKYLFRKEGQNVTLSCEQNLNHDAMYWYRQDPGQGLRLIYYSQIVNDFQKGDIAEGYSVSREKKESFPLTVTSAQKNPTAFYLCASSMGVSYEQYFGPGTRLTVT.

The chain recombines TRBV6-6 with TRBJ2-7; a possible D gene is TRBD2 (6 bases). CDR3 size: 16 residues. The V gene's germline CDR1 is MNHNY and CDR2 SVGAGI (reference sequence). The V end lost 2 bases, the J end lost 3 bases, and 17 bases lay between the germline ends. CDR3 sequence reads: CASSYPEGSLNYEQYF. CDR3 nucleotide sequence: TGTGCCAGCAGTTACCCGGAGGGTAGCCTCAACTACGAGCAGTACTTC.

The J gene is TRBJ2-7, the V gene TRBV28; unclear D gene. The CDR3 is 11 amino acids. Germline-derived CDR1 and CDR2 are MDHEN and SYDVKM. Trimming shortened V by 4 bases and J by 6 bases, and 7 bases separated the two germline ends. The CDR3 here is CASSSPSEQYF. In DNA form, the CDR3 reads TGTGCCAGCAGTTCCCCAAGCGAGCAGTACTTC.

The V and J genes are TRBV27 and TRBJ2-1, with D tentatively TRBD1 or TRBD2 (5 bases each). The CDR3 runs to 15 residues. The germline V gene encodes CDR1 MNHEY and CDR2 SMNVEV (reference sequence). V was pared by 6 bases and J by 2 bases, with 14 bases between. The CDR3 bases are TGTGCCAGCAGCCTTTACGGGACCCCCTACAATGAGCAGTTCTTC. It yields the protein CASSLYGTPYNEQFF.

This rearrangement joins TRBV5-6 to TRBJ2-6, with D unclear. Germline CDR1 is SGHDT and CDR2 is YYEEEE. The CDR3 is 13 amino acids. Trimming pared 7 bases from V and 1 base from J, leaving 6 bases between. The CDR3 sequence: CASLRSGANVLTF. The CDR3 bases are TGTGCCAGCTTAAGGTCTGGGGCCAACGTCCTGACTTTC.